A selection of T cell receptor beta chains follows, all from one sample in a study of blood T cell repertoires in COVID-19. Sequenced by immunoSEQ multiplex PCR; TCRdb stores in-frame clones only, minus some. The sample shows roughly 220,000 clones, 80% of them seen only once. Material: peripheral blood. These receptors were collected from a woman in her 70s with acute or convalescent COVID-19. CDR3s include the opening cysteine and the closing phenylalanine or tryptophan. Each record gives: J gene, D gene, V gene, clone size, CDR3 DNA, CDR3 protein. A D gene is named only where the DNA matches it firmly. Not every row has a clone size; where given, it reads once, few, many or a size class.

TRBJ1-5,TRBD1,TRBV19,few,TGTGCCAGTAATACCCCAGGGACAGGGGACCAGCCCCAGCATTTT,CASNTPGTGDQPQHF
TRBJ2-3,-,TRBV10-1,-,TGCGCGAGTAGCGTGTGCGGCACAGATACGCAGTATTTT,CASSVCGTDTQYF
TRBJ2-1,TRBD2,TRBV6-2/TRBV6-3,-,TGTGCCAGCAGTTACGGCATAGCGGGCAGGGAGCAGTTCTTC,CASSYGIAGREQFF
TRBJ1-4,TRBD1,TRBV27,-,TGTGCCAGCAGACAGGGGAATGAAAAACTGTTTTTT,CASRQGNEKLFF
TRBJ1-2,-,TRBV29-1,-,TGCAGCGTTGAAGTAACGGGGGGCGGCAATGGCTACACCTTC,CSVEVTGGGNGYTF
TRBJ2-3,-,TRBV5-5,-,TGTGCCAGCAGCTTGAGGCTAGCCCCAGTGGATACGCAGTATTTT,CASSLRLAPVDTQYF
TRBJ2-1,TRBD2,TRBV5-1,-,TGCGCCAGCAGCTCTGGACTAGCAGAATACAATGAGCAGTTCTTC,CASSSGLAEYNEQFF
TRBJ2-7,-,TRBV5-1,once,TGCGCCAGCAGTGCACCAGGCTACGAGCAGTACTTC,CASSAPGYEQYF
TRBJ2-7,-,TRBV7-2,-,TGTGCCAGCAGCCCCCAGGGTGGTTCCTACGAGCAGTACTTC,CASSPQGGSYEQYF
TRBJ1-1,-,TRBV5-4,-,TGTGCCAGCAGCTTGGTGTCCTACACTGAAGCTTTCTTT,CASSLVSYTEAFF
TRBJ1-4,TRBD1,TRBV27,once,TGTGCCAGCAGTCCGTGGACAGGTAGTTCTAATGAAAAACTGTTTTTT,CASSPWTGSSNEKLFF
TRBJ2-7,-,TRBV19,-,TGTGCCAGTAGTATGTCGGGCGGGCCAACCTACGAGCAGTACTTC,CASSMSGGPTYEQYF
TRBJ2-5,TRBD2,TRBV7-9,-,TGTGCCAGCAGCGCGCGGACTAGCGGGCTCCAAGAGACCCAGTACTTC,CASSARTSGLQETQYF
TRBJ2-1,-,TRBV11-2,once,TGTGCCAGCAGCGCGGGACAGCTTATCTCCTACAATGAGCAGTTCTTC,CASSAGQLISYNEQFF
TRBJ1-1,-,TRBV28,-,TGTGCCATACTCCCAGCTGTAGGGGGGGCAGACACTGAAGCTTTCTTT,CAILPAVGGADTEAFF
TRBJ1-1,-,TRBV28,-,TGTGCCACCGCGGGGGGCCTGATGAACACTGAAGCTTTCTTT,CATAGGLMNTEAFF
TRBJ1-2,-,TRBV4-1,few,TGCGCCAGCAGCCAGCGTCTCGGGAATTATGGCTACACCTTC,CASSQRLGNYGYTF
TRBJ1-2,-,TRBV28,few,TGTGCCAGCAGCCAGGGGTATGGCTACACCTTC,CASSQGYGYTF
TRBJ1-1,-,TRBV15,-,TGTGCCACCAGCAGGTCGACAGTCCTAAACACTGAAGCTTTCTTT,CATSRSTVLNTEAFF
TRBJ2-7,TRBD1,TRBV7-2,-,TGTGCCAGCAGCTTAGTGGGACAGGGATTCGTCGAGCAGTACTTC,CASSLVGQGFVEQYF
TRBJ2-5,-,TRBV6-6,-,TGTGCCAGCATGCCTTCATCCTTGGGCGAAGAGACCCAGTACTTC,CASMPSSLGEETQYF
TRBJ2-7,-,TRBV27,-,TGTGCCAACTCCTGGGGGGTCAGCTACGAGCAGTACTTC,CANSWGVSYEQYF
TRBJ1-5,-,TRBV6-6,once,TGTGCCAGCAGTTATGCAACAGGGCATCAGCCCCAGCATTTT,CASSYATGHQPQHF
TRBJ1-6,TRBD1,TRBV2,-,TGTGCCAGCATTGCCCGACAGGGGGTCAGCTCACCCCTCCACTTT,CASIARQGVSSPLHF
TRBJ1-4,TRBD1,TRBV7-2,-,TGTGCCAGCAGCTTAGCGGGACAGGGCTTCGAAAAACTGTTTTTT,CASSLAGQGFEKLFF